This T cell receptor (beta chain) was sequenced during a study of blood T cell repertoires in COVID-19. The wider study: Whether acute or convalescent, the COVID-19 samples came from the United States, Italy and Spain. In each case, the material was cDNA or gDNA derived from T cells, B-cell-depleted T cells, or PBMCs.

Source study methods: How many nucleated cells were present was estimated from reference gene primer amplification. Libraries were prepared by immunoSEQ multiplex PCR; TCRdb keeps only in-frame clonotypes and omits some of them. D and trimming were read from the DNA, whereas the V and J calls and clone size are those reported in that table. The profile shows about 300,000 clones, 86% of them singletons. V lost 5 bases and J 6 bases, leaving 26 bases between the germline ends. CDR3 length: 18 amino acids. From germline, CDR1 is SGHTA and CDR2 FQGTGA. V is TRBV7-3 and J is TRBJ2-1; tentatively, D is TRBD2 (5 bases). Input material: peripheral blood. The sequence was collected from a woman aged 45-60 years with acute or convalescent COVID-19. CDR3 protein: CASSRLHGAGGRGNEQFF. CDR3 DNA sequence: TGTGCCAGCAGCCGCCTTCATGGTGCGGGTGGTCGCGGCAATGAGCAGTTCTTC.